This T cell receptor beta chain was profiled in a study of blood T cell repertoires in COVID-19. This clone came up a few times. Participants' reported clinical history set cohort assignment. CDR3 length: 13 residues. The germline gives CDR1 MNHEY, CDR2 SVGAGI. Between the trimmed V and J ends, which lost 4 bases and 10 bases, there was a span of 11 bases. Authors' analysis steps: Estimation of nucleated cell counts was performed using reference gene primer amplification. Produced via immunoSEQ multiplex PCR; TCRdb's table is partial and in-frame only. V, J and clone size reflect that table, while D and trimming were determined from the DNA. This sample carries about 220,000 clones, 88% of them seen once, and the ten largest clones take approximately 2.7%.

V usage is TRBV6-5 and J usage is TRBJ1-6, with D maybe TRBD1 (5 bases). The receptor comes from a woman in her twenties or thirties who had recovered from COVID-19. The sequenced sample consisted of PBMCs or T cells enriched from blood (not recorded which). DNA for the CDR3: TGTGCCAGCAGTTCCCAGGGAGGGTCACCCCTCCACTTT. As protein: CASSSQGGSPLHF.